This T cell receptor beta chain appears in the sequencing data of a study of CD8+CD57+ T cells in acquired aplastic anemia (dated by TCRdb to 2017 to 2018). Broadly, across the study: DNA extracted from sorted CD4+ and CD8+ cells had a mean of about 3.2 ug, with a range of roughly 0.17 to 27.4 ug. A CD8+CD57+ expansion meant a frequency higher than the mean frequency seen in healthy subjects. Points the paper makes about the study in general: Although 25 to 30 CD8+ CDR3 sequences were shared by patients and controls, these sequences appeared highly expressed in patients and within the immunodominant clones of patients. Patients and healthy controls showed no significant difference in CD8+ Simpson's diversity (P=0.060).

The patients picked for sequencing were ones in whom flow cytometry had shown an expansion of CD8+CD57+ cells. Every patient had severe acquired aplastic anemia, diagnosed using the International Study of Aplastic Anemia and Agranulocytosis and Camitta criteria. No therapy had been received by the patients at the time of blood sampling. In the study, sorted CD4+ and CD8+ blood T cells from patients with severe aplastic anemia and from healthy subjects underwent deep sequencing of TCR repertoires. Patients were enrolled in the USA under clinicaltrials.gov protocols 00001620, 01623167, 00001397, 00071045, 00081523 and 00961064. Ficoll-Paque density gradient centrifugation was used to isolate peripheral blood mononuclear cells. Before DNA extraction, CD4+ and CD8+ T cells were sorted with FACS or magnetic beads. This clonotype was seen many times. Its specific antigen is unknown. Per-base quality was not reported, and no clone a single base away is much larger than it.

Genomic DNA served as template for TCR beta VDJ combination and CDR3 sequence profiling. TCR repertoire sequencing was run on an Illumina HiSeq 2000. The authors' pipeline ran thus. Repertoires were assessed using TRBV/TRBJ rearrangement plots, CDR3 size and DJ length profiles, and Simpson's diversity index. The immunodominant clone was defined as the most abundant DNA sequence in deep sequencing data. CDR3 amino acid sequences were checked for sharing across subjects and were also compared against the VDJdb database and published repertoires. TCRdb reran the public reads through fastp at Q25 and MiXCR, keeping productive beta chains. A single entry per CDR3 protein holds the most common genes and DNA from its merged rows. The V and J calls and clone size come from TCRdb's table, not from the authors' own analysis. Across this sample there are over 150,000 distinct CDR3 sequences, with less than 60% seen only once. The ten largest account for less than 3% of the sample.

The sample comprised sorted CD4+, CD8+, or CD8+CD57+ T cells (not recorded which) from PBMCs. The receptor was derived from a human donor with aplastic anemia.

The CDR3 protein sequence reads: CASLRTGATYEQYF. Here is the DNA: TGTGCCAGCCTCAGGACAGGCGCAACCTACGAGCAGTACTTC. The chain couples TRBV7-2 to TRBJ2-7; 7 of the junction bases match TRBD1. Including cysteine and phenylalanine, the CDR3 has 14 amino acids. The read is trimmed to its CDR3 DNA, 42 bases read in frame from base 1. The germline V gene encodes CDR1 SGHTA and CDR2 FQGNSA. V is trimmed back by 8 bases and J by 2 bases, and the junction contains 9 bases that no gene match accounts for.